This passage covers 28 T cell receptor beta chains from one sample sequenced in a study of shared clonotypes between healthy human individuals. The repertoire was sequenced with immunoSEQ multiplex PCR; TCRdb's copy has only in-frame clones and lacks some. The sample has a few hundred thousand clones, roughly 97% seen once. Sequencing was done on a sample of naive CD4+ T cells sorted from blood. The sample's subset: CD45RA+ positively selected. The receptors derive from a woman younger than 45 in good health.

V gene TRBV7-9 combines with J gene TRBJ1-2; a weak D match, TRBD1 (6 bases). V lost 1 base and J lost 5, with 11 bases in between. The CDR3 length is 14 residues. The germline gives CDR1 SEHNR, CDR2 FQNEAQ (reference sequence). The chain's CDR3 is CASSLESRGYGYTF. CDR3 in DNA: TGTGCCAGCAGCTTAGAGTCCAGGGGATATGGCTACACCTTC.

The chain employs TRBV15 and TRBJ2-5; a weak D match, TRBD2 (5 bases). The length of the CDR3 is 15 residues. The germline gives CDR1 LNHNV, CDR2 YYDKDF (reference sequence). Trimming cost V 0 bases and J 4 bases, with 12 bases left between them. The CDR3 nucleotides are TGTGCCACCAGCAGAGATCGAAGACGGGGAGAGACCCAGTACTTC. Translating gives CATSRDRRRGETQYF.

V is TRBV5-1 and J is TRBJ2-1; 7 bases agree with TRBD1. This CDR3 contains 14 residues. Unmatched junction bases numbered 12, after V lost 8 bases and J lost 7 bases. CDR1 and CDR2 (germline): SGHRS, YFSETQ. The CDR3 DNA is TGCGCCAGTTTCCGGGACAGTGTCTTGAATGAGCAGTTCTTC. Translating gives CASFRDSVLNEQFF.

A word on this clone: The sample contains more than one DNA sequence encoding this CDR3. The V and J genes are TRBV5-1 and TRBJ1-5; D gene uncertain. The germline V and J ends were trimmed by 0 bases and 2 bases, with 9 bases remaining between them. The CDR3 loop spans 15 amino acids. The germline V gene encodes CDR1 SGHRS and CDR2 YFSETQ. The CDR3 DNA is TGCGCCAGCAGCTTGGTGTCGGGAGGCAATCAGCCCCAGCATTTT. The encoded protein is CASSLVSGGNQPQHF. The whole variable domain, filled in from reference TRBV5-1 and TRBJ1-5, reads KAGVTQTPRYLIKTRGQQVTLSCSPISGHRSVSWYQQTPGQGLQFLFEYFSETQRNKGNFPGRFSGRQFSNSRSEMNVSTLELGDSALYLCASSLVSGGNQPQHFGDGTRLSIL.

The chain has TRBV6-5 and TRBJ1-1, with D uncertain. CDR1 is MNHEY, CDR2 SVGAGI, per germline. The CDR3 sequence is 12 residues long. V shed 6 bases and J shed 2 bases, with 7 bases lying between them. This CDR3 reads CASRLINTEAFF. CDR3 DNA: TGTGCCAGCAGATTGATAAACACTGAAGCTTTCTTT.

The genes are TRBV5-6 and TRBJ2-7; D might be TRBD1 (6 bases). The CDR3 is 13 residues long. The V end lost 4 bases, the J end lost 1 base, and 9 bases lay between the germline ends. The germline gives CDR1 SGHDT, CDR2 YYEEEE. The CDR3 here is CASSRRGSYEQYF. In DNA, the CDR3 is TGTGCCAGCAGCCGCAGGGGTTCCTACGAGCAGTACTTC.

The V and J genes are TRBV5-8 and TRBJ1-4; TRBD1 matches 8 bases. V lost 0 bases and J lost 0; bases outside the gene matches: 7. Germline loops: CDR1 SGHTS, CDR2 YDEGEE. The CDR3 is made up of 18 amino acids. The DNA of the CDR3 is TGTGCCAGCAGCTTGGGGGTGACAGGGGTTCCAACTAATGAAAAACTGTTTTTT. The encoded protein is CASSLGVTGVPTNEKLFF.

The CDR3 region is CASSLRREGHNEQFF. The CDR3 DNA reads TGTGCCAGCTCCTTGCGGCGGGAGGGTCACAATGAGCAGTTCTTC. This chain uses TRBV27 with TRBJ2-1; the match to TRBD2 covers 9 bases. Losses at the gene ends were 8 bases for V and 5 bases for J; bases not matched to a gene: 10. The CDR3 extends over 15 amino acids. CDR1 is MNHEY and CDR2 is SMNVEV in the germline V gene (reference sequence).

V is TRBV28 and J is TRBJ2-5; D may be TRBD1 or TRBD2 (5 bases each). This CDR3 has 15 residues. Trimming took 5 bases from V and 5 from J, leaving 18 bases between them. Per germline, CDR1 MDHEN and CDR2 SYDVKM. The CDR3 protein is CASSTGRQVGETQYF. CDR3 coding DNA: TGTGCCAGCAGTACGGGACGGCAGGTGGGGGAGACCCAGTACTTC.

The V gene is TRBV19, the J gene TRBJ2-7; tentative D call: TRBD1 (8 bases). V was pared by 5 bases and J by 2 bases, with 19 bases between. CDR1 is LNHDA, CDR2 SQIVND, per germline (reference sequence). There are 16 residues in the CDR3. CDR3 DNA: TGTGCCAGTAGTGGGGCGGGGGCAGGGGGCCCCTACGAGCAGTACTTC. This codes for CASSGAGAGGPYEQYF.

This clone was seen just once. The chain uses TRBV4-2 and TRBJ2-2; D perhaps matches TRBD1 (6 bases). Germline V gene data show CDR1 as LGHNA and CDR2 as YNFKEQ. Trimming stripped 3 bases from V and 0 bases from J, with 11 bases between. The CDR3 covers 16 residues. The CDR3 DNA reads TGTGCCAGCAGCCAGGGGGACATCGCGAACACCGGGGAGCTGTTTTTT. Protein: CASSQGDIANTGELFF.

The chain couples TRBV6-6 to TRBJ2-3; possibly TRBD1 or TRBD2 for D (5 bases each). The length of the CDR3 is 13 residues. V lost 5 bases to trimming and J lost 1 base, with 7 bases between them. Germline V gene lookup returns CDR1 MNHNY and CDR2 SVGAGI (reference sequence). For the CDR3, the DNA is TGTGCCAGCAGTAGGGACGGCACAGATACGCAGTATTTT. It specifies CASSRDGTDTQYF.

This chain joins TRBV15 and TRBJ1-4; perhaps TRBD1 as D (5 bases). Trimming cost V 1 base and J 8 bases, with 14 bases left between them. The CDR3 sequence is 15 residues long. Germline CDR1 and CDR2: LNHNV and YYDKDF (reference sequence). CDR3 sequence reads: CATSRGRGMSEKLFF. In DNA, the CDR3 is TGTGCCACCAGCAGAGGGAGGGGAATGTCCGAAAAACTGTTTTTT. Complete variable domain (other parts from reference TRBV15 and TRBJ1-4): DAMVIQNPRYQVTQFGKPVTLSCSQTLNHNVMYWYQQKSSQAPKLLFHYYDKDFNNEADTPDNFQSRRPNTSFCFLDIRSPGLGDTAMYLCATSRGRGMSEKLFFGSGTQLSVL.

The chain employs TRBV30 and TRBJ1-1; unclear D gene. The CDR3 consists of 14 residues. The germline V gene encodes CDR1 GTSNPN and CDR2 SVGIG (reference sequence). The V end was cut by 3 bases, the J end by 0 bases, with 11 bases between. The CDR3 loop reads CAWSSGLMNTEAFF. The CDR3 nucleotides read TGTGCCTGGAGCTCGGGGTTAATGAACACTGAAGCTTTCTTT.

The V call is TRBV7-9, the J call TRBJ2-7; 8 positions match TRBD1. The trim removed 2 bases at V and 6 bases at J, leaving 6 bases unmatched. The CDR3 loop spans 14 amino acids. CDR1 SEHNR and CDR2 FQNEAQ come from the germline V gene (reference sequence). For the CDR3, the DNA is TGTGCCAGCAGCTTACTGACAGGGGAATTCGAGCAGTACTTC. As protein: CASSLLTGEFEQYF.

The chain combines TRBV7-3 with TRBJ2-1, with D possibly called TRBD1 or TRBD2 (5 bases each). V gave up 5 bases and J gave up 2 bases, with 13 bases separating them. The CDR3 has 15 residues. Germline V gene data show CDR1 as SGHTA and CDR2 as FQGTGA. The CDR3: CASSPSGTAYNEQFF. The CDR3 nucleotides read TGTGCCAGCAGCCCATCCGGGACCGCCTACAATGAGCAGTTCTTC.

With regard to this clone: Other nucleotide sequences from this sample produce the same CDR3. CDR3 DNA: TGTGCCAGCAGTTTAGACAGATTGAACACCGGGGAGCTGTTTTTT. Translation gives CASSLDRLNTGELFF. V and J are TRBV27 and TRBJ2-2; a possible D gene is TRBD1 (5 bases). The CDR3 sequence is 15 residues long. Germline CDR1 MNHEY, CDR2 SMNVEV (reference sequence). With 2 bases removed from V and 1 base from J, the gap between germline ends came to 8 bases.

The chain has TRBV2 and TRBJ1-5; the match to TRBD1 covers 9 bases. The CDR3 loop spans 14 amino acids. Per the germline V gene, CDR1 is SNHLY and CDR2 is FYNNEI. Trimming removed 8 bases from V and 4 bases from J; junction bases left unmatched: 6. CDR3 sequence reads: CASGGQGRNQPQHF. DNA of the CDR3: TGTGCCAGCGGGGGACAGGGACGGAATCAGCCCCAGCATTTT.

The CDR3 region is CASRQGTTNEKLFF. The CDR3 nucleotides are TGTGCCAGCCGACAGGGAACAACTAATGAAAAACTGTTTTTT. V is TRBV6-1 and J is TRBJ1-4; TRBD1 matches at 7 bases. Trimming removed 8 bases from V and 0 bases from J; junction bases left unmatched: 3. The CDR3 length is 14 residues. Per the germline V gene, CDR1 is MNHNS and CDR2 is SASEGT.

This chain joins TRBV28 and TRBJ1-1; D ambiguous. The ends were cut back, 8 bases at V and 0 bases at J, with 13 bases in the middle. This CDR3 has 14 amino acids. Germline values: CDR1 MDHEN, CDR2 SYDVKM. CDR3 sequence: CASGYSGLNTEAFF. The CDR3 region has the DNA TGTGCCAGCGGGTATTCGGGGTTGAACACTGAAGCTTTCTTT. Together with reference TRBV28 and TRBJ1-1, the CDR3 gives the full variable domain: DVKVTQSSRYLVKRTGEKVFLECVQDMDHENMFWYRQDPGLGLRLIYFSYDVKMKEKGDIPEGYSVSREKKERFSLILESASTNQTSMYLCASGYSGLNTEAFFGQGTRLTVV.

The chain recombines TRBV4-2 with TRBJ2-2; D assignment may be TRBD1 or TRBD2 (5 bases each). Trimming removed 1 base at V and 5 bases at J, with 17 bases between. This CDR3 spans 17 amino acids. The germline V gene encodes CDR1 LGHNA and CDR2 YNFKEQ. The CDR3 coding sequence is TGTGCCAGCAGCCAAGTAGGGGCTAGCTCCTTGACCGGGGAGCTGTTTTTT. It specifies CASSQVGASSLTGELFF.

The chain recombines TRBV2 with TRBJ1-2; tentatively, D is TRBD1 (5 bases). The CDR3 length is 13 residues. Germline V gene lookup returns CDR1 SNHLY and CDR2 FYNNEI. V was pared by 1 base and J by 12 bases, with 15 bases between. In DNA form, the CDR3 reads TGTGCCAGCAGTGAAGAGGGGCAGCCTGAGGACACCTTC. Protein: CASSEEGQPEDTF.

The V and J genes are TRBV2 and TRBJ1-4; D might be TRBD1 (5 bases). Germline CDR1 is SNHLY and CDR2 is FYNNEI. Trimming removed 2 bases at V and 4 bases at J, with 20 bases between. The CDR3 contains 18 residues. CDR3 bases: TGTGCCAGCAGTGAAAGGGCGGTTGTTGGGGCGAATAATGAAAAACTGTTTTTT. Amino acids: CASSERAVVGANNEKLFF.

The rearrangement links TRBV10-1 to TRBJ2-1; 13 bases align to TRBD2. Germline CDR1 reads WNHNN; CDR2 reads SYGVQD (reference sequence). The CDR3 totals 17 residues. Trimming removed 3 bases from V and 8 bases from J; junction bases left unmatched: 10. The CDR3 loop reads CASSEAGLAGNMDEQFF. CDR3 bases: TGCGCCAGCAGTGAAGCGGGACTAGCGGGAAATATGGATGAGCAGTTCTTC.

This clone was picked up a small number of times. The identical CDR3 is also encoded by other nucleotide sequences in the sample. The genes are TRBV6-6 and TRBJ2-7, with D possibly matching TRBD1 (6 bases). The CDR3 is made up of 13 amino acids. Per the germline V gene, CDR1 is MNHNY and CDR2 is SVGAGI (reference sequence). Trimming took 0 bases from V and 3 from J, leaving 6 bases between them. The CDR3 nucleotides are TGTGCCAGCAGTTACTCGGACAGCTACGAGCAGTACTTC. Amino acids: CASSYSDSYEQYF.

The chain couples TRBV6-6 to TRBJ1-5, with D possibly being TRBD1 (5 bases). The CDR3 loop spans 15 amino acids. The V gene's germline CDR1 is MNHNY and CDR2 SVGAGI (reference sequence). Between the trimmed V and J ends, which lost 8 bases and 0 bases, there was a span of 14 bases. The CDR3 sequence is CASGSGPYSNQPQHF. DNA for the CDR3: TGTGCCAGCGGGTCGGGGCCTTATAGCAATCAGCCCCAGCATTTT.

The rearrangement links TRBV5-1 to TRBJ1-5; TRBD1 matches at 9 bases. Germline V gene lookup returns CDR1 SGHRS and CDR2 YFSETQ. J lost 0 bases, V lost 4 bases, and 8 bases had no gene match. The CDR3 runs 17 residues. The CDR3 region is CASSPGTGQYSNQPQHF. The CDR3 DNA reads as TGCGCCAGCAGCCCAGGGACAGGGCAATATAGCAATCAGCCCCAGCATTTT.

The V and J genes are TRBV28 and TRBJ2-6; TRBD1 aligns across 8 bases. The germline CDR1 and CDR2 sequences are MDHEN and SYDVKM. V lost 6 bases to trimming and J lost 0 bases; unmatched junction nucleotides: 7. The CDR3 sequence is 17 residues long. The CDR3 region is CASSHGQGLSGANVLTF. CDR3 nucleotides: TGTGCCAGCAGCCACGGACAGGGACTCTCTGGGGCCAACGTCCTGACTTTC.